This T cell receptor (beta chain) comes out of a study of shared clonotypes between healthy human individuals. The CDR3 length is 16 residues. Germline V gene data show CDR1 as LNHNV and CDR2 as YYDKDF (reference sequence). V lost 3 bases and J lost 3, with 18 bases in between. Original processing notes: Filtering differed since immunoSEQ provided only junctions, with no quality scores. The table came from immunoSEQ multiplex PCR; TCRdb's copy has only in-frame clones and leaves some out. V and J calls and clone size are those listed in that table; D and trimming were worked out from the DNA. The sample carries about 560,000 clones, around 80% recorded once.

This sequence joins TRBV15 and TRBJ2-7; maybe TRBD1 (6 bases). This receptor was identified in a woman aged 35 to 49 in good health. Some clones in this sample may be carry-over from other donors' samples. The sequenced sample was PBMCs. The CDR3 region has the DNA TGTGCCACCAGCAGCCTCTCAACGACAGGAAACTACGAGCAGTACTTC. It encodes CATSSLSTTGNYEQYF.